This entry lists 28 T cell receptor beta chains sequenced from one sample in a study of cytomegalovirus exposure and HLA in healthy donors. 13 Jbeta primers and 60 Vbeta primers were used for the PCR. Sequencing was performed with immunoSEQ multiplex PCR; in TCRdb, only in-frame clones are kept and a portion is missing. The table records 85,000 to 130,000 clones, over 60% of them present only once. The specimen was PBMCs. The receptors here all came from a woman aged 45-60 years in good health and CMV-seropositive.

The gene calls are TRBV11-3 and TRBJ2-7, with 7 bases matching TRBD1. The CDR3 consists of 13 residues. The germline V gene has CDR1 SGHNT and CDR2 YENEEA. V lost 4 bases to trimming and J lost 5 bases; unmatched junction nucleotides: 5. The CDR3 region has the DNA TGTGCCAGCAGCTCCGGACAGGAAAACGAGCAGTACTTC. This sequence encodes CASSSGQENEQYF. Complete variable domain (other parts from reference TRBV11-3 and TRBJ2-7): EAGVVQSPRYKIIEKKQPVAFWCNPISGHNTLYWYLQNLGQGPELLIRYENEEAVDDSQLPKDRFSAERLKGVDSTLKIQPAELGDSAVYLCASSSGQENEQYFGPGTRLTVT.

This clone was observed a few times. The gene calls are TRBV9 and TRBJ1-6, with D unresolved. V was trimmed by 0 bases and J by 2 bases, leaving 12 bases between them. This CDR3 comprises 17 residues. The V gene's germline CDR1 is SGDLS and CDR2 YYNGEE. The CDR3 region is CASSVGRIATYNSPLHF. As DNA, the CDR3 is TGTGCCAGCAGCGTAGGAAGAATAGCCACCTATAATTCACCCCTCCACTTT.

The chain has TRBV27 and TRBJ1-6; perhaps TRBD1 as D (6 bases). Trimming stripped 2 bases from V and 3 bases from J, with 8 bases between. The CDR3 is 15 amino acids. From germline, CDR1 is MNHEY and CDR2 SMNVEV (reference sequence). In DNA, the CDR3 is TGTGCCAGCAGTTTACCGGGACACTATAATTCACCCCTCCACTTT. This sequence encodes CASSLPGHYNSPLHF.

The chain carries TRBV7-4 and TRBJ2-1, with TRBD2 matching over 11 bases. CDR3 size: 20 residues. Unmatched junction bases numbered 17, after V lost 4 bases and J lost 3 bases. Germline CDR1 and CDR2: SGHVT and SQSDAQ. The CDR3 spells CASSYSLKDPTSGIYNEQFF. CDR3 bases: TGTGCCAGCAGCTATAGCCTAAAGGACCCGACTAGCGGGATCTACAATGAGCAGTTCTTC.

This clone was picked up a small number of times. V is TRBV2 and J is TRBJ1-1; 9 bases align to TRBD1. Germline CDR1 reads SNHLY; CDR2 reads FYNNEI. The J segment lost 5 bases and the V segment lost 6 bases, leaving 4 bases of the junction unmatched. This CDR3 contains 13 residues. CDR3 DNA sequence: TGTGCCAGCAGATCTGGGACAGGGACTGAAGCTTTCTTT. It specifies CASRSGTGTEAFF.

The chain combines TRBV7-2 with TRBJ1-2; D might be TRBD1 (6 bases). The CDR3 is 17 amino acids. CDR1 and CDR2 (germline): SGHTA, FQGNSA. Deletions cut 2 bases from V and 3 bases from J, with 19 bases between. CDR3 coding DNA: TGTGCCAGCAGCTTATCAGGATTACAGGGCGGGTACTATGGCTACACCTTC. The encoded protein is CASSLSGLQGGYYGYTF.

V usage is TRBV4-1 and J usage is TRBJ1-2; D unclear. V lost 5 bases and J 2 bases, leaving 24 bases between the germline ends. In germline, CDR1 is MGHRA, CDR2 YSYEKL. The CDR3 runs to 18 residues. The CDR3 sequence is CASSTEGHSMTLNYGYTF. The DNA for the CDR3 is TGCGCCAGCAGCACCGAGGGCCATTCCATGACCCTCAACTATGGCTACACCTTC.

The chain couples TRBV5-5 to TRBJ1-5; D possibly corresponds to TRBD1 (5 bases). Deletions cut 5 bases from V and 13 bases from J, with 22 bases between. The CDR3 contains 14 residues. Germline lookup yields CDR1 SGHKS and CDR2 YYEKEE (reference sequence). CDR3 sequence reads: CASRTGDGTLRQHF. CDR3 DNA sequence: TGTGCCAGCAGGACGGGAGACGGGACCCTCCGACAGCATTTT.

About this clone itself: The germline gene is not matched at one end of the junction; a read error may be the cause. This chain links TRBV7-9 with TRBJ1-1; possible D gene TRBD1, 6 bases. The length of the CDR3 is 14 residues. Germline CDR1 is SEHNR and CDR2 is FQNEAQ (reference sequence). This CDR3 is CSSSLAAGAPEAFF. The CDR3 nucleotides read TGTTCCAGCAGCTTAGCTGCGGGGGCCCCTGAAGCTTTCTTT.

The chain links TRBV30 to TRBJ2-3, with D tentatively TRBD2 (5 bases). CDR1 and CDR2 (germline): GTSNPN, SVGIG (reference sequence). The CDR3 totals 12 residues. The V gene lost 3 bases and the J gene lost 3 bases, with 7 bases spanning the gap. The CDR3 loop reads CAWRRDTDTQYF. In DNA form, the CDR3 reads TGTGCCTGGAGGAGGGATACAGATACGCAGTATTTT.

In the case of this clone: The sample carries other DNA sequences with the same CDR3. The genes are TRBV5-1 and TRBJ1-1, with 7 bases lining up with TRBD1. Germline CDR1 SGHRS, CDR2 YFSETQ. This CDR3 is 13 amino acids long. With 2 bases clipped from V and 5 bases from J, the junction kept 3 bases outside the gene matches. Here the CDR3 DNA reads TGCGCCAGCAGCTTCACAGGGGATACTGAAGCTTTCTTT. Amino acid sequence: CASSFTGDTEAFF.

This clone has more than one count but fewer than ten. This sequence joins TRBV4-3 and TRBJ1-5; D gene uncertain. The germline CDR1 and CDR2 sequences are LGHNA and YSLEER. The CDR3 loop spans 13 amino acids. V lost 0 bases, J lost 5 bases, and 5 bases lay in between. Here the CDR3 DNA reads TGCGCCAGCAGCCAAGATACTGATCAGCCCCAGCATTTT. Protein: CASSQDTDQPQHF.

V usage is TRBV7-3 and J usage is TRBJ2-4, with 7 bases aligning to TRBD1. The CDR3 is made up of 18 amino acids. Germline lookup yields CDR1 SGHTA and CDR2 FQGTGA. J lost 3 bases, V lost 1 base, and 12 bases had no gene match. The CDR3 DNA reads TGTGCCAGCAGCTTAAATTCCTTCCTTGGACAGGACAAAAACATTCAGTACTTC. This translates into CASSLNSFLGQDKNIQYF. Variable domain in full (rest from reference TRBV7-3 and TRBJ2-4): GAGVSQTPSNKVTEKGKYVELRCDPISGHTALYWYRQSLGQGPEFLIYFQGTGAADDSGLPNDRFFAVRPEGSVSTLKIQRTERGDSAVYLCASSLNSFLGQDKNIQYFGAGTRLSVL.

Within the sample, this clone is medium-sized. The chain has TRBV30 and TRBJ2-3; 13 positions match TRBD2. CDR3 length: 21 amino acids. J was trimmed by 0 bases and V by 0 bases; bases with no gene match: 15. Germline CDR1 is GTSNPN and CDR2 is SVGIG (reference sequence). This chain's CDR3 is CAWSVVPGLAGTLISTDTQYF. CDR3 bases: TGTGCCTGGAGTGTGGTTCCGGGACTAGCGGGGACACTGATTAGCACAGATACGCAGTATTTT.

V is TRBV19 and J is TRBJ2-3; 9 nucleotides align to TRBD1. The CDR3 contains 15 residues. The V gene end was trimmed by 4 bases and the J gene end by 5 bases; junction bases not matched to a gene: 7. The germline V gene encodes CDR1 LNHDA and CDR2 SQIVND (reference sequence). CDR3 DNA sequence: TGTGCCAGTAGTACGTCGGGACAGGGAGAAGATACGCAGTATTTT. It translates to CASSTSGQGEDTQYF.

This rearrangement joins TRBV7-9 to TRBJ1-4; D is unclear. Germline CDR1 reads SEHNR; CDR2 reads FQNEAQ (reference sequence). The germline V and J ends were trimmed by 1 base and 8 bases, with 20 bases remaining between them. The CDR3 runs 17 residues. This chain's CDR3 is CASSLEGFGLVHEKLFF. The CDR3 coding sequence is TGTGCCAGCAGCTTAGAAGGATTTGGTCTAGTGCACGAAAAACTGTTTTTT.

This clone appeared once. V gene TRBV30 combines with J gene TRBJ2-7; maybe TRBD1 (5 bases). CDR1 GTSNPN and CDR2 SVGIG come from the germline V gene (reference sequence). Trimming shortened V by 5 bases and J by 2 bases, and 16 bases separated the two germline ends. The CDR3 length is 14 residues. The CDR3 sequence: CAWAQGIGTYEQYF. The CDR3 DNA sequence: TGTGCCTGGGCCCAGGGAATTGGGACCTACGAGCAGTACTTC.

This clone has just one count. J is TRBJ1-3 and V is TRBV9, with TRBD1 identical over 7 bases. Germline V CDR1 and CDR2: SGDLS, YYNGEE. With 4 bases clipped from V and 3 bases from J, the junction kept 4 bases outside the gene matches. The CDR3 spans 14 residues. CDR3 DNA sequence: TGTGCCAGCAGCTCTCACAGGGGTGGAAACACCATATATTTT. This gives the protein CASSSHRGGNTIYF.

Here the CDR3 reads CASSWTSGNEQFF. The DNA for the CDR3 is TGTGCCAGCAGCTGGACTAGCGGCAATGAGCAGTTCTTC. The chain is built from TRBV7-2 and TRBJ2-1, with TRBD2 identical over 10 bases. In germline, CDR1 is SGHTA, CDR2 FQGNSA. The CDR3 contains 13 residues. V shed 4 bases, J shed 6 bases, and the junction held 0 bases outside the gene matches. Full variable domain (remainder filled in from reference TRBV7-2 and TRBJ2-1): GAGVSQSPSNKVTEKGKDVELRCDPISGHTALYWYRQSLGQGLEFLIYFQGNSAPDKSGLPSDRFSAERTGGSVSTLTIQRTQQEDSAVYLCASSWTSGNEQFFGPGTRLTVL.

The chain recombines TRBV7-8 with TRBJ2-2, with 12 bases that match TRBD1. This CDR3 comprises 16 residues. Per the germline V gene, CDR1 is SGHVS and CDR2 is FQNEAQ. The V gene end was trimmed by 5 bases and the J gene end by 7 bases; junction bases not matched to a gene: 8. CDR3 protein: CASSRTGTGGFGELFF. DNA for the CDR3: TGTGCCAGCAGCCGAACCGGGACAGGGGGCTTCGGGGAGCTGTTTTTT.

The CDR3 region has the DNA TGTGCCACCAGCAGAGGGGGGGTGAGCACTAATGAAAAACTGTTTTTT. Encoded protein: CATSRGGVSTNEKLFF. The gene calls are TRBV15 and TRBJ1-4, with D maybe TRBD1 (5 bases). Germline loops: CDR1 LNHNV, CDR2 YYDKDF (reference sequence). This CDR3 comprises 16 residues. Between the trimmed V and J ends, which lost 1 base and 2 bases, there was a span of 11 bases.

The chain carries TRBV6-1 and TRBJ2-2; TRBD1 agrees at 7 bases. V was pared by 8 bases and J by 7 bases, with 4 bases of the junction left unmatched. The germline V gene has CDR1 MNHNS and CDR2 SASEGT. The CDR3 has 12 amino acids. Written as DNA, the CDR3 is TGTGCCAGCCCCACAGGGGTCGGGGAGCTGTTTTTT. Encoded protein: CASPTGVGELFF.

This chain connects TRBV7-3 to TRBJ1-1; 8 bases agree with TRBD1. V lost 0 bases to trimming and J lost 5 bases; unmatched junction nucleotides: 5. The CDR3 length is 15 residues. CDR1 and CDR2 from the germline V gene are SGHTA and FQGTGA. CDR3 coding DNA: TGTGCCAGCAGCTTAACCGGGACAGGTGGTACTGAAGCTTTCTTT. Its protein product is CASSLTGTGGTEAFF.

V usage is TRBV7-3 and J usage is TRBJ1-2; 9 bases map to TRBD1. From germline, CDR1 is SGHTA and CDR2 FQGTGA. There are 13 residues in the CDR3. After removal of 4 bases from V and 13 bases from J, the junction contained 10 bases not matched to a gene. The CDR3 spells CASSSTGGIGVTF. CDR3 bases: TGTGCCAGCAGCTCTACAGGGGGCATAGGCGTCACCTTC.

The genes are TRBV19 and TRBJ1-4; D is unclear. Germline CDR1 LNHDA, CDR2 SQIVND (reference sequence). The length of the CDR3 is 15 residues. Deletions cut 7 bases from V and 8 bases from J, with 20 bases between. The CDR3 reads CASTPHNAPGEKLFF. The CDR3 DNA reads TGTGCCAGTACCCCACACAACGCTCCCGGGGAAAAACTGTTTTTT.

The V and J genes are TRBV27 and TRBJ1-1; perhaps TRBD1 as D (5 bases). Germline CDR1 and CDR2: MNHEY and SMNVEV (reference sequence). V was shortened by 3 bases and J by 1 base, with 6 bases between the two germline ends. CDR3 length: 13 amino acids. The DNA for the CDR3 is TGTGCCAGCAGTTTGGGGGGGAACACTGAAGCTTTCTTT. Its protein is CASSLGGNTEAFF.

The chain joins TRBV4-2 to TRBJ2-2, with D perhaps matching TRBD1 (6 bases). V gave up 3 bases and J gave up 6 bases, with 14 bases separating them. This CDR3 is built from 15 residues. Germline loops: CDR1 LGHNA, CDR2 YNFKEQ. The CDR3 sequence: CASSQDGTRAGELFF. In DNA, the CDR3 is TGTGCCAGCAGCCAGGACGGGACACGGGCCGGGGAGCTGTTTTTT.

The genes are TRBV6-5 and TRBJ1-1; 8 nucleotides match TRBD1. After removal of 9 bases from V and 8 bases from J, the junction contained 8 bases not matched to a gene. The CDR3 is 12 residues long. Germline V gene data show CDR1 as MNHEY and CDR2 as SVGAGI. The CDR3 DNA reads TGTGCCAGTTCGACAGGGGTCGACGAAGCTTTCTTT. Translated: CASSTGVDEAFF.